The source of this T cell receptor (beta chain) is a study of blood T cell repertoires in COVID-19. Study as a whole: Italy, Spain and the United States were the sources of the convalescent and acute COVID-19 samples. PBMCs, B-cell-depleted T cells, or T cells were the source of the cDNA or gDNA that made up the material.

The V end was cut by 7 bases, the J end by 4 bases, with 13 bases between. Germline values: CDR1 SQVTM, CDR2 ANQGSEA. This CDR3 comprises 13 residues. In the study's own analysis: Amplifying reference gene primers gave estimates of nucleated cell counts. Generated by immunoSEQ multiplex PCR, the TCRdb table keeps only in-frame clones and is missing some. V and J calls and clone size come straight from that table; D and trimming were deduced from the DNA. The sample includes about 180,000 clones, roughly 87% of them seen just once. V gene TRBV29-1 combines with J gene TRBJ2-2; D gene ambiguous. This TCR derives from a woman in her fifties or sixties with acute or convalescent COVID-19. Specimen: peripheral blood. The chain's CDR3 is CSARRAPTGELFF. The CDR3 region has the DNA TGCAGCGCAAGGAGAGCCCCCACCGGGGAGCTGTTTTTT.